These T cell receptor beta chains were read from a single sample in a study of CD4 T cells in relation to SARS-CoV-2 and coronaviruses. Assay used: immunoSEQ multiplex PCR; TCRdb lists only in-frame clones, some missing. The sample consists of about 26,000 clones, 65% to 80% of them appearing once. Which antigens these TCRs recognize remains unknown. The source material was CD4+ T cells from PBMCs, cultured in vitro. The receptors were sampled from a human donor in good health. Both conserved end residues are part of each CDR3. Fields, in order: J gene, V gene, D gene, clone size, CDR3 DNA, CDR3 protein. The D gene is left open where the match is weak. Clone size is stated in some rows and not others, as once, few, many or a class when expanded.

TRBJ2-3,TRBV4-2,NA,few,TGTGCCAGCAGCGAAGGGTGGGTCACAGATACGCAGTATTTT,CASSEGWVTDTQYF
TRBJ2-7,TRBV5-5,NA,NA,TGTGCCAGCAGCTTGTCCTGGGAGGAGCAGTACTTC,CASSLSWEEQYF
TRBJ1-3,TRBV5-5,NA,NA,TGTGCCAGCAGCTCCCAGGGACCTGGAGCTGGAAACACCATATATTTT,CASSSQGPGAGNTIYF
TRBJ2-7,TRBV6-2/TRBV6-3,NA,few,TGTGCCAGCAGTTCCCGGGGCCCCAACCCCTACGAGCAGTACTTC,CASSSRGPNPYEQYF
TRBJ1-3,TRBV4-3,NA,few,TGCGCCAGCAGCCAAGATTATGGCGTTGCTGGAAACACCATATATTTT,CASSQDYGVAGNTIYF
TRBJ1-4,TRBV30,NA,NA,TGTGCCTGGAGTGCTCGGATCACCGCGGCCGAAAAACTGTTTTTT,CAWSARITAAEKLFF
TRBJ2-3,TRBV6-5,TRBD1,NA,TGTGCCAGCAGTTATTCGGACAGGGGCAGGGATACGCAGTATTTT,CASSYSDRGRDTQYF
TRBJ2-1,TRBV18,TRBD2,few,TGTGCCAGCTCACCACCGACGGGAGGGAAGGATGAGCAGTTCTTC,CASSPPTGGKDEQFF
TRBJ2-7,TRBV11-2,TRBD1,NA,TGTGCCAGCAGCACCACAGGGGACCCTTTTTCCGAGCAGTACTTC,CASSTTGDPFSEQYF
TRBJ1-5,TRBV18,NA,few,TGTGCCAGCTCACCCGGGTCAGATCAGCCCCAGCATTTT,CASSPGSDQPQHF
TRBJ2-1,TRBV3-1/TRBV3-2,TRBD2,NA,TGTGCCAGCAGCCGGGGTAGCGGGGGTTCCTACAATGAGCAGTTCTTC,CASSRGSGGSYNEQFF
TRBJ2-4,TRBV4-1,NA,NA,TGCGCCAGCAGCCAAGAATTGGCAAGACCAAGAGACATTCAGTACTTC,CASSQELARPRDIQYF
TRBJ2-1,TRBV24-1,NA,NA,TGTGCCACCAGTGGAAATGGAAATGAGCAGTTCTTC,CATSGNGNEQFF
TRBJ1-2,TRBV4-3,NA,NA,TGCGCCAGCAGCCAAGATTTTTGGGGCGGACAAAGCTACACCTTC,CASSQDFWGGQSYTF
TRBJ2-7,TRBV18,NA,NA,TGTGCCAGCTCACCGGACAGTCAGAGAGCCTACGAGCAGTACTTC,CASSPDSQRAYEQYF
TRBJ2-2,TRBV5-6,TRBD2,NA,TGTGCCAGCAGCTATGGACTAGCGGCCGGGGAGCTGTTTTTT,CASSYGLAAGELFF
TRBJ2-5,TRBV6-5,TRBD1,few,TGTGCCAGCAGTTACTCAAGGACAGGGGGCGGGGAGACCCAGTACTTC,CASSYSRTGGGETQYF
TRBJ2-5,TRBV6-5,NA,NA,TGTGCCAGCAGTTACGCGGACTTTCAAGAGACCCAGTACTTC,CASSYADFQETQYF
TRBJ1-6,TRBV2,NA,NA,TGTGCCAGCAGTGTGGATCTCTATTCACCCCTCCACTTT,CASSVDLYSPLHF
TRBJ1-6,TRBV9,NA,NA,TGTGCCAGCAGCGTCCAAGCAGGGGCCGGAATTTCACCCCTCCACTTT,CASSVQAGAGISPLHF
TRBJ2-7,TRBV6-2/TRBV6-3,TRBD1,once,TGTGCCAGCACCCCCCACCGGGACAGCTCCTACGAGCAGTACTTC,CASTPHRDSSYEQYF
TRBJ2-7,TRBV6-5,TRBD2,NA,TGTGCCAGCAGTCCCCTAGCGGGAGGTGGGGTGGAGCAGTACTTC,CASSPLAGGGVEQYF
TRBJ2-7,TRBV7-6,TRBD1,NA,TGTGCCAGCAGCTTATATATTGGGGTACGGACAGGGTCTTACGAGCAGTACTTC,CASSLYIGVRTGSYEQYF
TRBJ2-3,TRBV11-2,TRBD1,NA,TGTGCCAGCAGCCGCCGGACAGGGGGTTCAGATACGCAGTATTTT,CASSRRTGGSDTQYF
TRBJ2-2,TRBV29-1,NA,NA,TGCAGCGTTGAAGACCCATTGACCGGGGAGCTGTTTTTT,CSVEDPLTGELFF
TRBJ2-6,TRBV6-2/TRBV6-3,NA,NA,TGTGCCAGCAGTTACCACAGGGTTGCTGGGGCCAACGTCCTGACTTTC,CASSYHRVAGANVLTF
TRBJ2-3,TRBV7-2,TRBD2,NA,TGTGCCAGCAGCTGGGGGGGGGAGGTCACAGATACGCAGTATTTT,CASSWGGEVTDTQYF